This T cell receptor beta chain was sequenced in a study of T-cell reconstitution after alpha-beta-depleted transplantation in children. Preparing the TCRbeta library involved the use of unique molecular identifiers. TCRdb used MiXCR to reprocess the PCR reads, holding one entry per CDR3 protein. The sample carries around 240,000 distinct CDR3 sequences, approximately 8.9% recorded once. This CDR3 has 16 amino acids. Germline trimming cut 2 bases from V and 3 bases from J; bases unmatched to any gene: 7. Germline V gene lookup returns CDR1 SGHVS and CDR2 FQNEAQ. This clonotype was seen a few times. This receptor was identified in a male patient under 18 who had a stem cell transplant for acute lymphoblastic leukemia, so the T cells may come from the graft donor. The rearrangement joins TRBV7-8 to TRBJ2-7; 10 bases match TRBD2. This sample comprised PBMCs, mostly from graft donor cells, obtained 180 days after TCRalphabeta/CD19-depleted stem cell transplant. CDR3 amino acids: CASSLTASGSIYEQYF. CDR3 DNA: TGTGCCAGCAGCTTAACGGCTAGCGGGAGTATCTACGAGCAGTACTTC. Full variable domain (missing parts from reference TRBV7-8 and TRBJ2-7): GAGVSQSPRYKVAKRGQDVALRCDPISGHVSLFWYQQALGQGPEFLTYFQNEAQLDKSGLPSDRFFAERPEGSVSTLKIQRTQQEDSAVYLCASSLTASGSIYEQYFGPGTRLTVT.